These 28 T cell receptor beta chains came from one sample sequenced in a study of spatial heterogeneity in lung cancer. Study-level findings and limits: For expanded intratumoral alpha and beta TCRs, counts tracked tumor mutation counts.

The antigens of these receptors remain unknown. TCRdb reanalysed the 5' RACE reads using MiXCR and keeps one entry per CDR3 protein. The data contain 5,000 to 7,000 distinct CDR3 sequences, roughly 16% of them seen just once; the ten biggest clones take up roughly a tenth. Time point denoted: sample taken at primary tumor resection. The sample in question was lung tumor tissue, obtained at surgery. The receptors here all came from a male donor with early-stage non-small cell lung cancer.

By proportion, this clonotype is medium-sized. The chain combines TRBV12-3 or TRBV12-4 with TRBJ1-4; D is uncertain. V lost 1 base to trimming and J lost 8 bases, with 11 bases between them. The CDR3 extends over 14 amino acids. Written as DNA, the CDR3 is TGTGCCAGCAGTTTAGTTCTGGTGGGGGAAAAACTGTTTTTT. Translating it yields CASSLVLVGEKLFF.

V and J are TRBV28 and TRBJ2-7, with D possibly being TRBD2 (6 bases). The CDR3 contains 14 residues. Germline V gene sequence: CDR1 MDHEN, CDR2 SYDVKM. The V end was cut by 3 bases, the J end by 0 bases, with 9 bases between. CDR3 nucleotides: TGTGCCAGCAGTTTTGCCGGGAGCTCCTACGAGCAGTACTTC. It translates to CASSFAGSSYEQYF.

This clonotype is categorized as medium-sized. The CDR3 bases are TGTGCCAGCAGTTTTAGGGTCTACACTGAAGCTTTCTTT. Protein: CASSFRVYTEAFF. The V gene is TRBV12-3 or TRBV12-4, the J gene TRBJ1-1; D is uncertain. This CDR3 region has 13 residues. V was cut by 3 bases and J by 3 bases, with 8 bases left in between.

This clonotype is medium-sized by share. J is TRBJ1-5 and V is TRBV10-3, with a possible D match to TRBD1 (5 bases). Per the germline V gene, CDR1 is ENHRY and CDR2 is SYGVKD. V lost 6 bases and J lost 1, with 13 bases in between. This CDR3 is built from 15 residues. CDR3: CAIRMDNWSNQPQHF. CDR3 DNA: TGTGCCATCAGAATGGACAATTGGAGCAATCAGCCCCAGCATTTT.

This clonotype is classed as medium-sized (0.01 to 0.1%). V and J are TRBV28 and TRBJ1-5, with D possibly TRBD1 on 5 matching bases. Germline V gene sequence: CDR1 MDHEN, CDR2 SYDVKM. The germline V and J ends were trimmed by 3 bases and 6 bases, with 12 bases remaining between them. The length of the CDR3 is 14 residues. The CDR3 DNA reads as TGTGCCAGCAGTTTCGGGCAGGGTAGTCAGCCCCAGCATTTT. Amino acids: CASSFGQGSQPQHF.

This clonotype is medium-sized by share. The J gene is TRBJ1-1, the V gene TRBV28; D may be TRBD1 (5 bases). The CDR3 is made up of 12 amino acids. Germline-derived CDR1 and CDR2 are MDHEN and SYDVKM. V shed 6 bases and J shed 10 bases, with 15 bases lying between them. The CDR3 spells CASRPTGGGAFF. The DNA for the CDR3 is TGTGCCAGCAGACCCACGGGGGGAGGAGCTTTCTTT.

By proportion, this clonotype is medium-sized. One end of the junction fails to match germline, which may point to a read error. The chain carries TRBV7-7 and TRBJ2-7, with D possibly matching TRBD2 (6 bases). The germline V gene has CDR1 SSHAT and CDR2 FNYEAQ (reference sequence). The CDR3 consists of 13 residues. The chain's CDR3 is CASSLAVRDEQYF. CDR3 in DNA: TGTGCTAGCAGCTTAGCGGTCAGGGACGAGCAGTACTTC.

This clonotype is medium-sized within its sample. The rearrangement links TRBV5-6 to TRBJ2-7, with TRBD1 as a possible D gene (5 bases). CDR3 size: 14 residues. V was clipped by 1 base and J by 0 bases, with 8 bases between them. In germline, CDR1 is SGHDT, CDR2 YYEEEE. CDR3 loop: CASSLRTSSYEQYF. Here the CDR3 DNA reads TGTGCCAGCAGCTTGAGGACAAGCTCCTACGAGCAGTACTTC. The complete variable domain, with remaining parts taken from reference TRBV5-6 and TRBJ2-7, reads DAGVTQSPTHLIKTRGQQVTLRCSPKSGHDTVSWYQQALGQGPQFIFQYYEEEERQRGNFPDRFSGHQFPNYSSELNVNALLLGDSALYLCASSLRTSSYEQYFGPGTRLTVT.

This clonotype is classed as medium-sized. CDR3 DNA sequence: TGTGCCAGCAGTCCTACAGGGAGAGATACGCAGTATTTT. Its protein product is CASSPTGRDTQYF. The V call is TRBV7-9, the J call TRBJ2-3; D perhaps matches TRBD1 (6 bases). This CDR3 contains 13 residues. From germline, CDR1 is SEHNR and CDR2 FQNEAQ (reference sequence). V was trimmed by 6 bases and J by 5 bases, leaving 12 bases between them. Based on the CDR3 plus reference TRBV7-9 and TRBJ2-3, the full variable domain is DTGVSQNPRHKITKRGQNVTFRCDPISEHNRLYWYRQTLGQGPEFLTYFQNEAQLEKSRLLSDRFSAERPKGSFSTLEIQRTEQGDSAMYLCASSPTGRDTQYFGPGTRLTVL.

By share, this clonotype ranks as medium-sized (0.01 to 0.1%). This sequence joins TRBV7-9 and TRBJ1-1; D not certain. The length of the CDR3 is 11 residues. Trimming took 1 base from V and 10 from J, leaving 7 bases between them. CDR1 SEHNR and CDR2 FQNEAQ come from the germline V gene (reference sequence). CDR3 coding DNA: TGTGCCAGCAGCTTAGAGGAGAGAGCTTTCTTT. Its translation: CASSLEERAFF.

By share of the sample, this clonotype is large (0.1 to 1%). The chain recombines TRBV7-2 with TRBJ2-5; no firm D call. Germline CDR1 is SGHTA and CDR2 is FQGNSA. V was pared by 2 bases and J by 4 bases, with 8 bases between. The CDR3 runs 13 residues. CDR3: CASSLLDRETQYF. The CDR3 region has the DNA TGTGCCAGCAGCTTACTAGATCGAGAGACCCAGTACTTC.

By its share, this clonotype is medium-sized. V and J are TRBV7-9 and TRBJ2-3; D gene ambiguous. Trimming removed 2 bases from V and 4 bases from J, with 4 bases in between. Per the germline V gene, CDR1 is SEHNR and CDR2 is FQNEAQ (reference sequence). This CDR3 comprises 12 residues. CDR3: CASSLSADTQYF. The CDR3 DNA reads as TGTGCCAGCAGCTTATCGGCAGATACGCAGTATTTT.

By sample share, this clonotype is medium-sized (0.01 to 0.1%). The chain has TRBV27 and TRBJ1-5; D might be TRBD1 (6 bases). V lost 8 bases to trimming and J lost 0 bases, with 26 bases between them. Germline CDR1 reads MNHEY; CDR2 reads SMNVEV (reference sequence). The CDR3 consists of 19 residues. CDR3 DNA: TGTGCCAGCGCTCTGAGGCCCCCGACAGGCACAACTAGCAATCAGCCCCAGCATTTT. Protein sequence: CASALRPPTGTTSNQPQHF.

This clonotype is medium-sized. The rearrangement uses TRBV5-1 and TRBJ2-1; D is possibly TRBD2 (7 bases). V lost 0 bases and J 7 bases, leaving 14 bases between the germline ends. Germline V lookup: CDR1 SGHRS, CDR2 YFSETQ. This CDR3 has 15 amino acids. CDR3 protein: CASSLAAGAGNEQFF. For the CDR3, the DNA is TGCGCCAGCAGCTTGGCCGCGGGGGCGGGTAATGAGCAGTTCTTC.

This clonotype rates as medium-sized (0.01 to 0.1%). The rearrangement uses TRBV12-3 or TRBV12-4 and TRBJ2-7, with D tentatively TRBD1 (5 bases). V lost 7 bases and J 0 bases, leaving 13 bases between the germline ends. CDR3 length equals 14 residues. The CDR3 DNA is TGTGCCAGCACCCTCGACAGCCACTCCTACGAGCAGTACTTC. Its protein product is CASTLDSHSYEQYF.

This clonotype rates as medium-sized (0.01 to 0.1%). This chain joins TRBV29-1 and TRBJ2-5; 7 bases map to TRBD2. In germline, CDR1 is SQVTM, CDR2 ANQGSEA. V dropped 3 bases and J dropped 6; count of bases not matched to a gene: 4. The CDR3 covers 12 residues. The CDR3 here is CSVDWGGKTQYF. The CDR3 nucleotides are TGCAGCGTTGATTGGGGGGGAAAGACCCAGTACTTC. The full variable domain, rest sourced from reference TRBV29-1 and TRBJ2-5, is SAVISQKPSRDICQRGTSLTIQCQVDSQVTMMFWYRQQPGQSLTLIATANQGSEATYESGFVIDKFPISRPNLTFSTLTVSNMSPEDSSIYLCSVDWGGKTQYFGPGTRLLVL.

In this sample, this clonotype is medium-sized. V and J are TRBV2 and TRBJ2-3, with 7 bases identical to TRBD2. This CDR3 spans 14 amino acids. Germline V lookup: CDR1 SNHLY, CDR2 FYNNEI. Trimming cost V 7 bases and J 6 bases; bases outside gene matches: 10. CDR3 sequence: CASKGEGQVDTQYF. The CDR3 DNA follows: TGTGCCAGCAAAGGGGAGGGCCAAGTGGATACGCAGTATTTT. The whole variable domain, remainder taken from reference TRBV2 and TRBJ2-3, is EPEVTQTPSHQVTQMGQEVILRCVPISNHLYFYWYRQILGQKVEFLVSFYNNEISEKSEIFDDQFSVERPDGSNFTLKIRSTKLEDSAMYFCASKGEGQVDTQYFGPGTRLTVL.

Relative to its sample, this clonotype is medium-sized. The chain couples TRBV6-1 to TRBJ2-1; possible D gene TRBD1, 5 bases. This CDR3 region has 16 residues. V lost 0 bases and J 6 bases, leaving 15 bases between the germline ends. Per the germline V gene, CDR1 is MNHNS and CDR2 is SASEGT. CDR3 coding DNA: TGTGCCAGCAGTGAAGCGCCCGGCAGGGCCGGCAATGAGCAGTTCTTC. Protein: CASSEAPGRAGNEQFF.

This clonotype is judged medium-sized. The CDR3 bases are TGTGCCAGCAGCCCGGGCCGGACTAGCGCCGGGGAGCTGTTTTTT. This codes for CASSPGRTSAGELFF. V usage is TRBV7-2 and J usage is TRBJ2-2; TRBD2 aligns across 9 bases. The J segment lost 6 bases and the V segment lost 5 bases, leaving 7 bases of the junction unmatched. Germline V gives CDR1 SGHTA, CDR2 FQGNSA. This CDR3 spans 15 amino acids.

In regard to this clonotype: This may be a read error, as it is one base from a much larger clone. The V gene is TRBV27, the J gene TRBJ2-5, with TRBD2 matching 12 bases. This CDR3 comprises 16 residues. The V gene end was trimmed by 3 bases and the J gene end by 7 bases; junction bases not matched to a gene: 9. Per germline, CDR1 MNHEY and CDR2 SMNVEV (reference sequence). Here the CDR3 DNA reads TGTGCCAGCAGTTTCTCGACTAGCGGGAGTAAGGTGACCCAGTACTTC. As protein: CASSFSTSGSKVTQYF.

There are many counts of this clonotype. This chain joins TRBV5-1 and TRBJ2-1, with 7 bases that match TRBD2. CDR1 is SGHRS, CDR2 YFSETQ, per germline. The length of the CDR3 is 13 residues. V lost 1 base, J lost 13 bases, and 8 bases stayed unmatched. As DNA, the CDR3 is TGCGCCAGCAGCTTGAGGAGCGCGGGAGATCAGTTCTTC. Amino acids: CASSLRSAGDQFF.

This clonotype has only a few counts. The gene calls are TRBV5-1 and TRBJ1-4, with D perhaps matching TRBD1 (6 bases). Per the germline V gene, CDR1 is SGHRS and CDR2 is YFSETQ. V shed 0 bases and J shed 8 bases, with 20 bases lying between them. This CDR3 comprises 17 residues. In nucleotides, the CDR3 is TGCGCCAGCAGCTTGGGGACACTTAGCCCAGGGGAAGAAAAACTGTTTTTT. It yields the protein CASSLGTLSPGEEKLFF.

This clonotype has only one observation. The DNA of the CDR3 is TGTGCCAGCAGTGAATGGCGGGGCAAGCAGTTCTTC. Translation gives CASSEWRGKQFF. The rearrangement uses TRBV2 and TRBJ2-1, with a tentative D call TRBD2 (6 bases). This CDR3 region has 12 residues. Deletions cut 2 bases from V and 11 bases from J, with 10 bases between. Germline loops: CDR1 SNHLY, CDR2 FYNNEI.

The rearrangement links TRBV5-1 to TRBJ2-4; D is uncertain. Between the trimmed V and J ends, which lost 3 bases and 3 bases, there was a span of 7 bases. The V gene's germline CDR1 is SGHRS and CDR2 YFSETQ. CDR3 length: 13 amino acids. The CDR3, as DNA: TGCGCCAGCAGCTCGGACGGCAAAAACATTCAGTACTTC. This sequence encodes CASSSDGKNIQYF.

By frequency in the sample, this clonotype is medium-sized (0.01 to 0.1%). V and J are TRBV10-3 and TRBJ2-7; possible D gene TRBD1, 6 bases. Trimming removed 0 bases at V and 2 bases at J, with 17 bases between. The CDR3 covers 17 residues. The germline V gene has CDR1 ENHRY and CDR2 SYGVKD. This CDR3 reads CAISESAERTATYEQYF. The CDR3, as DNA: TGTGCCATCAGTGAGTCCGCGGAAAGGACAGCCACCTACGAGCAGTACTTC.

In its sample, this clonotype was seen many times. As DNA, the CDR3 is TGTGCCAGTAGTATAGTACAGGGGAGGAATGAGCAGTTCTTC. It encodes CASSIVQGRNEQFF. The V and J genes are TRBV19 and TRBJ2-1, with D possibly being TRBD1 (7 bases). The CDR3 has 14 residues. The germline CDR1 and CDR2 sequences are LNHDA and SQIVND (reference sequence). Between the trimmed V and J ends, which lost 1 base and 7 bases, there was a span of 11 bases.

This clonotype is labeled medium-sized (0.01 to 0.1%). The chain has TRBV3-1 and TRBJ2-1, with TRBD1 matching 10 bases. The CDR3 consists of 17 residues. Germline V gene lookup returns CDR1 LGHDT and CDR2 YNNKEL (reference sequence). After removal of 0 bases from V and 7 bases from J, the junction contained 9 bases not matched to a gene. CDR3 protein: CASSQDRGQGFVNEQFF. The CDR3 nucleotides read TGTGCCAGCAGCCAAGATAGGGGACAGGGGTTTGTGAATGAGCAGTTCTTC.

This clonotype was counted only a few times. The chain combines TRBV11-2 with TRBJ2-1, with 9 bases lining up with TRBD2. This CDR3 has 17 amino acids. Germline values: CDR1 SGHAT, CDR2 FQNNGV. The V segment lost 1 base and the J segment 9 bases; nucleotides outside the gene matches: 13. CDR3 nucleotide sequence: TGTGCCAGCAGCTTAGCGGCTAGCGGGATTGTCCCGACTGAGCAGTTCTTC. Its translation is CASSLAASGIVPTEQFF.